This TCR beta chain was sequenced in a study of lymphopenia after photon versus proton radiotherapy. Notes on the study in general: After lymphocyte nadir, photon-treated repertoires showed oligoclonal expansion, especially CD8+ Temra. Proton therapy kept repertoires fairly stable, unlike photons, which gained effector/memory cells. Survival link was tested only in deceased patients; proton benefit remains a possibility. A bigger post-nadir fall in TCR diversity correlated inversely with survival time in deceased patients.

Germline values: CDR1 GTSNPN, CDR2 SVGIG (reference sequence). V lost 0 bases and J 3 bases, leaving 14 bases between the germline ends. The CDR3 contains 15 residues. In this sample, this clone turned up a few times. Its target is unknown. Clones were sequenced by immunoSEQ multiplex PCR, and TCRdb holds only the in-frame ones, with some missing. The data show about 83,000 clones, more than 70% seen once. The chain couples TRBV30 to TRBJ1-2; perhaps TRBD1 as D (6 bases). The clonotype originates from a man aged 55 to 70 with pancreatic cancer. The specimen comprised peripheral blood, sampled from a patient treated with proton-based radiotherapy. The CDR3 loop is CAWSVLGGADYGYTF. CDR3 DNA: TGTGCCTGGAGTGTACTTGGGGGCGCTGACTATGGCTACACCTTC.